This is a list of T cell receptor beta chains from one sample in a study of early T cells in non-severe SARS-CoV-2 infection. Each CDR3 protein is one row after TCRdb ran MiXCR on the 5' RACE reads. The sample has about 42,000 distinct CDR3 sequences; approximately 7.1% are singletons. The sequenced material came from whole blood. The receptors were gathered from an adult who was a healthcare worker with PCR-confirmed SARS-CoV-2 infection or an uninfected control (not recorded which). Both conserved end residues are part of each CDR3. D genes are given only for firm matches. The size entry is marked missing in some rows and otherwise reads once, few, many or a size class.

DNA: TGTGCCATCATGAGTGGGACAGGGGACAGCGAGCAGTACTTC; CDR3: CAIMSGTGDSEQYF; D: TRBD1; V: TRBV10-3; size: many; J: TRBJ2-7
DNA: TGTGCCAGTAGTACCCAGGGGCCAGCGAACACCGGGGAGCTGTTTTTT; CDR3: CASSTQGPANTGELFF; D: NA; V: TRBV19; size: many; J: TRBJ2-2
DNA: TGTGCCAGCAGCTTCCGGACAGGGGGCGCAGAGACCCAGTACTTC; CDR3: CASSFRTGGAETQYF; D: TRBD1; V: TRBV7-9; size: NA; J: TRBJ2-5
DNA: TGTGCCAGCAGCTTAGCGGGGACTCCACCCCTCCACTTT; CDR3: CASSLAGTPPLHF; D: NA; V: TRBV7-6; size: NA; J: TRBJ1-6
DNA: TGTGCTAGCAGCTCCACCGGGGAGCTGTTTTTT; CDR3: CASSSTGELFF; D: NA; V: TRBV7-7; size: NA; J: TRBJ2-2
DNA: TGCGCCAGCAGCAGGGGCGACAGCACAGATACGCAGTATTTT; CDR3: CASSRGDSTDTQYF; D: NA; V: TRBV5-1; size: NA; J: TRBJ2-3
DNA: TGTGCCAGCAGGCGACAGGGGCCTGAAGCTTTCTTT; CDR3: CASRRQGPEAFF; D: TRBD1; V: TRBV7-9; size: many; J: TRBJ1-1
DNA: TGTGCCATCAGCTCCCAGTCGGCCAACTATGGCTACACCTTC; CDR3: CAISSQSANYGYTF; D: NA; V: TRBV10-3; size: many; J: TRBJ1-2
DNA: TGTGCCAGCAGCCCCCCGGGGGCGCCGGGGGAAAAACTGTTTTTT; CDR3: CASSPPGAPGEKLFF; D: NA; V: TRBV13; size: NA; J: TRBJ1-4
DNA: TGTGCCAGCAGCCATAGGGACGATGAGCAGTTCTTC; CDR3: CASSHRDDEQFF; D: NA; V: TRBV7-6; size: medium-sized; J: TRBJ2-1
DNA: TGCAGCGTTGAAGACCGGGACTACGGTTACTCTGGGGCCAACGTCCTGACTTTC; CDR3: CSVEDRDYGYSGANVLTF; D: TRBD2; V: TRBV29-1; size: many; J: TRBJ2-6
DNA: TGTGCCAGCAGGGCCCCTGGATTAGTCGGTGGCTACACCTTC; CDR3: CASRAPGLVGGYTF; D: NA; V: TRBV6-5; size: NA; J: TRBJ1-2
DNA: TGTGCCAGCAGTGATCGGGTCGTGAGCTCCTACAATGAGCAGTTCTTC; CDR3: CASSDRVVSSYNEQFF; D: NA; V: TRBV2; size: few; J: TRBJ2-1
DNA: TGTGCCTGGAGTGTAGACGGTAGCAATCAGCCCCAGCATTTT; CDR3: CAWSVDGSNQPQHF; D: NA; V: TRBV30; size: many; J: TRBJ1-5
DNA: TGTGCCAGCAGCAGACAGGGGGCGAATGAAAAACTGTTTTTT; CDR3: CASSRQGANEKLFF; D: TRBD1; V: TRBV11-2; size: many; J: TRBJ1-4
DNA: TGCAGTGCTGAGACCGGACAGACGATCTACGAGCAGTACTTC; CDR3: CSAETGQTIYEQYF; D: NA; V: TRBV20-1; size: many; J: TRBJ2-7
DNA: TGTGCAAGTCGCTTAGCTGTCACGGATAATAGCAATCAGCCCCAGCATTTT; CDR3: CASRLAVTDNSNQPQHF; D: NA; V: TRBV12-2; size: many; J: TRBJ1-5
DNA: TGTGCCAGTAGTATCCCGGGCCGTTACAATGAGCAGTTCTTC; CDR3: CASSIPGRYNEQFF; D: NA; V: TRBV19; size: many; J: TRBJ2-1
DNA: TGCAGTGCTAGACCCGCCGGGACAGGGGGGAACGAGCAGTACTTC; CDR3: CSARPAGTGGNEQYF; D: TRBD1; V: TRBV20-1; size: NA; J: TRBJ2-7
DNA: TGTGCTAGTGGTTTGGACAGGGTGGGCAATCAGCCCCAGCATTTT; CDR3: CASGLDRVGNQPQHF; D: NA; V: TRBV12-5; size: many; J: TRBJ1-5
DNA: TGTGCCAGTAGTCTGGGACAGAGGAATCAGCCCCAGCATTTT; CDR3: CASSLGQRNQPQHF; D: TRBD1; V: TRBV19; size: many; J: TRBJ1-5
DNA: TGCAGTGCTAGCGCACCAGGGGCGTATGGCTACACCTTC; CDR3: CSASAPGAYGYTF; D: NA; V: TRBV20-1; size: many; J: TRBJ1-2
DNA: TGCGCCAGCAGCCAAGATCGTCCCGCGCCAGATAGATCCTACGAGCAGTACTTC; CDR3: CASSQDRPAPDRSYEQYF; D: NA; V: TRBV4-1; size: NA; J: TRBJ2-7
DNA: TGTGCCAGCAAGGGGGGGAGGAAGGGCGAGACCCAGTACTTC; CDR3: CASKGGRKGETQYF; D: NA; V: TRBV5-4; size: few; J: TRBJ2-5
DNA: TGCGCCAGCAGCCCCTCCAGCGGGGGGGGGCCAGATACGCAGTATTTT; CDR3: CASSPSSGGGPDTQYF; D: TRBD2; V: TRBV4-1; size: many; J: TRBJ2-3
DNA: TGTGCCAGCAGCCCCGGACTAGCGGGGGGCGGGAGCTCCTACAATGAGCAGTTCTTC; CDR3: CASSPGLAGGGSSYNEQFF; D: TRBD2; V: TRBV7-9; size: few; J: TRBJ2-1
DNA: TGTGCCAGTACTCGGACCGGCGGCAATCAGCCCCAGCATTTT; CDR3: CASTRTGGNQPQHF; D: NA; V: TRBV19; size: many; J: TRBJ1-5
DNA: TGCAGTGCTAGAGAGGGGACTAGCGGGTACACGGGGGAGACAGATACGCAGTATTTT; CDR3: CSAREGTSGYTGETDTQYF; D: TRBD2; V: TRBV20-1; size: few; J: TRBJ2-3
DNA: TGTGCCAGCAGCCAAAACGGACCGAATGGCTACACCTTC; CDR3: CASSQNGPNGYTF; D: NA; V: TRBV7-9; size: few; J: TRBJ1-2
DNA: TGCAGTGCAACCGCTCCGGCGGCCGCAGTTGATGAAAAACTGTTTTTT; CDR3: CSATAPAAAVDEKLFF; D: NA; V: TRBV20-1; size: few; J: TRBJ1-4
DNA: TGCAGCGTTGAAGGGGCTAGCGAGGCCTACGAGCAGTACTTC; CDR3: CSVEGASEAYEQYF; D: NA; V: TRBV29-1; size: NA; J: TRBJ2-7
DNA: TGTGCCAGTAGTATAGGGGAGTTCGACATTCAGTACTTC; CDR3: CASSIGEFDIQYF; D: NA; V: TRBV19; size: NA; J: TRBJ2-4
DNA: TGTGCCAGCAGCCAAGAGGGCCCGACTGGGGGGACCCAGTACTTC; CDR3: CASSQEGPTGGTQYF; D: NA; V: TRBV4-2; size: few; J: TRBJ2-5
DNA: TGTGCCAGCAGCCTAAATGGGGGTACTTATGGCTACACCTTC; CDR3: CASSLNGGTYGYTF; D: NA; V: TRBV11-2; size: few; J: TRBJ1-2
DNA: TGTGCCAGCAGCTTAGATGTAGGGGCTAGCGGGGAACAAGAGACCCAGTACTTC; CDR3: CASSLDVGASGEQETQYF; D: TRBD2; V: TRBV11-2; size: many; J: TRBJ2-5
DNA: TGTGCCATCAGTCGGGACAGTAGCAATCAGCCCCAGCATTTT; CDR3: CAISRDSSNQPQHF; D: TRBD1; V: TRBV10-3; size: few; J: TRBJ1-5
DNA: TGTGCCAGCAGCTTAGCTGGACGGATGAACACTGAAGCTTTCTTT; CDR3: CASSLAGRMNTEAFF; D: NA; V: TRBV7-2; size: NA; J: TRBJ1-1
DNA: TGTGCCAGCAGTGGGGGAGCAGACGCCTACGAGCAGTACTTC; CDR3: CASSGGADAYEQYF; D: NA; V: TRBV2; size: many; J: TRBJ2-7
DNA: TGTGCATCATCTCGCTCCTACAATGAGCAGTTCTTC; CDR3: CASSRSYNEQFF; D: NA; V: TRBV6-5; size: NA; J: TRBJ2-1
DNA: TGCGCCAGCAGCTTTATGGAATCGACACCACCCTACTTC; CDR3: CASSFMESTPPYF; D: NA; V: TRBV5-1; size: few; J: TRBJ2-7
DNA: TGTGCCAGCAGCCGAACAGTAGGGGAGAATGAGCAGTTCTTC; CDR3: CASSRTVGENEQFF; D: NA; V: TRBV9; size: NA; J: TRBJ2-1
DNA: TGTGCCAGCAGTTTAGCGCGGTACGAGCAGTACTTC; CDR3: CASSLARYEQYF; D: NA; V: TRBV12-3/TRBV12-4; size: NA; J: TRBJ2-7
DNA: TGTGCCTGGACCACCCCGAGGGGGAGTGCGGAGCAGTACTTC; CDR3: CAWTTPRGSAEQYF; D: NA; V: TRBV30; size: many; J: TRBJ2-7
DNA: TGTGCCAGCAGTTACGTGGGGGCGCCGCTCGAGCAGTACTTC; CDR3: CASSYVGAPLEQYF; D: NA; V: TRBV6-2/TRBV6-3; size: many; J: TRBJ2-7
DNA: TGTGCCAGCAGCTTGGTTTTTTGGGACCGGACCTTCTATGGCTACACCTTC; CDR3: CASSLVFWDRTFYGYTF; D: NA; V: TRBV5-8; size: few; J: TRBJ1-2